A single sample is the source of the 25 T cell receptor beta chains below, sequenced in a study of T cell repertoires in cytomegalovirus infection. Each CDR3 protein gets one entry after TCRdb re-called the reads with MiXCR. The data show under 130,000 distinct CDR3 sequences, under 50% seen once. These receptors have no identified antigens. The material was CD8+ T cells from cultured PBMCs, obtained from culture after CMV antigen stimulation. The receptors originated from a human donor in good health (CMV status not recorded). Some clones in this sample may be carry-over from other donors' samples.

The genes are TRBV6-2 or TRBV6-3 and TRBJ2-1; D unclear. Germline CDR1 and CDR2: MNHEY and SVGEGT. The CDR3 runs to 10 residues. The ends were cut back, 8 bases at V and 9 bases at J, with 8 bases in the middle. In nucleotides, the CDR3 is TGTGCCAGCGGCCTTAGTGAGCAGTTCTTC. Translation gives CASGLSEQFF.

The chain joins TRBV19 to TRBJ1-5; 7 bases match TRBD1. The CDR3 runs to 14 residues. Germline V gene sequence: CDR1 LNHDA, CDR2 SQIVND (reference sequence). V dropped 6 bases and J dropped 7; count of bases not matched to a gene: 9. DNA of the CDR3: TGTGCCAGTAGGATCAGGGGGGATGTCCAGCCCCAGCATTTT. Encoded protein: CASRIRGDVQPQHF.

The CDR3 is CASNTGTGWTEAFF. In nucleotides, the CDR3 is TGTGCCAGCAATACCGGGACAGGGTGGACTGAAGCTTTCTTT. The chain has TRBV6-1 and TRBJ1-1; 9 nucleotides align to TRBD1. Germline CDR1 and CDR2: MNHNS and SASEGT. The CDR3 contains 14 residues. Trimming took 7 bases from V and 5 from J; bases not matched to a gene: 8.

In its sample, this clonotype was seen many times. This sequence joins TRBV7-2 and TRBJ1-1; tentatively, D is TRBD1 (6 bases). The CDR3 has 17 residues. Germline V gene lookup returns CDR1 SGHTA and CDR2 FQGNSA. V lost 4 bases and J 3 bases, leaving 21 bases between the germline ends. For the CDR3, the DNA is TGTGCCAGCAGCTCCCGACAGGCTGAGCTGGGGGACACTGAAGCTTTCTTT. Translated, it gives CASSSRQAELGDTEAFF.

The sample holds a few counts of this clonotype. The chain employs TRBV7-8 and TRBJ1-5, with TRBD1 identical over 8 bases. This CDR3 contains 16 residues. Losses at the gene ends were 2 bases for V and 4 bases for J; bases not matched to a gene: 7. Germline assignment: CDR1 SGHVS and CDR2 FQNEAQ. This chain's CDR3 is CASSLSDREKNQPQHF. The CDR3 DNA reads as TGTGCCAGCAGCTTATCGGACAGGGAGAAAAATCAGCCCCAGCATTTT.

The chain has TRBV24-1 and TRBJ1-1, with a tentative D call TRBD1 (5 bases). Germline CDR1 reads KGHDR; CDR2 reads SFDVKD. CDR3 length equals 12 residues. V lost 4 bases, J lost 5 bases, and 7 bases lay in between. The CDR3 is CATSDGGTEAFF. The CDR3 nucleotides are TGTGCCACCAGTGACGGGGGAACTGAAGCTTTCTTT.

The chain uses TRBV2 and TRBJ1-1; a weak D match, TRBD1 (5 bases). Trimming removed 8 bases from V and 4 bases from J, with 11 bases in between. Germline lookup yields CDR1 SNHLY and CDR2 FYNNEI. The CDR3 consists of 12 residues. This chain's CDR3 is CASGASTTEAFF. In nucleotides, the CDR3 is TGTGCCAGCGGGGCCTCCACCACTGAAGCTTTCTTT.

This clonotype was counted ten times or more. The J gene is TRBJ2-1, the V gene TRBV7-7; 11 bases align to TRBD2. This CDR3 is 16 amino acids long. The ends lost 4 bases at V and 0 bases at J; junction bases unmatched: 2. Per germline, CDR1 SSHAT and CDR2 FNYEAQ (reference sequence). CDR3 loop: CASSSSGGSSYNEQFF. CDR3 sequence (DNA): TGTGCCAGCAGCTCTAGCGGGGGGAGCTCCTACAATGAGCAGTTCTTC.

The rearrangement uses TRBV5-6 and TRBJ2-1; TRBD2 might be the D (5 bases). Trimming took off 4 bases at V and 12 bases at J, with 17 bases between the two ends. This CDR3 has 13 amino acids. The germline V gene has CDR1 SGHDT and CDR2 YYEEEE. CDR3 protein: CASSPWTLDSQFF. CDR3 in DNA: TGTGCCAGCAGCCCCTGGACTCTCGATTCGCAGTTCTTC.

The chain has TRBV28 and TRBJ2-1; D may correspond to TRBD1 or TRBD2 (5 bases each). There are 15 residues in the CDR3. V was cut by 6 bases and J by 4 bases, with 16 bases left in between. Germline CDR1 reads MDHEN; CDR2 reads SYDVKM. CDR3 in DNA: TGTGCCAGCAGCCCGAGGGGCCTACCTTACAATGAGCAGTTCTTC. It specifies CASSPRGLPYNEQFF. The complete variable domain, with remaining parts taken from reference TRBV28 and TRBJ2-1, reads DVKVTQSSRYLVKRTGEKVFLECVQDMDHENMFWYRQDPGLGLRLIYFSYDVKMKEKGDIPEGYSVSREKKERFSLILESASTNQTSMYLCASSPRGLPYNEQFFGPGTRLTVL.

V and J are TRBV7-9 and TRBJ2-5, with D maybe TRBD2 (6 bases). The CDR3 contains 16 residues. Trimming removed 1 base at V and 3 bases at J, with 15 bases between. Germline values: CDR1 SEHNR, CDR2 FQNEAQ (reference sequence). The CDR3 DNA is TGTGCCAGCAGCTTAGAAGGAGGGTATAGGAAAGAGACCCAGTACTTC. Translated: CASSLEGGYRKETQYF.

The chain is built from TRBV19 and TRBJ2-2, with D perhaps matching TRBD2 (5 bases). In germline, CDR1 is LNHDA, CDR2 SQIVND (reference sequence). This CDR3 has 14 amino acids. Trimming took off 5 bases at V and 7 bases at J, with 14 bases between the two ends. The CDR3 region is CASSVFVSGGELFF. The CDR3 DNA reads TGTGCCAGTAGTGTGTTTGTGAGCGGCGGGGAGCTGTTTTTT.

This clonotype was detected only a few times. V and J are TRBV5-1 and TRBJ2-2; D possibly uses TRBD1 or TRBD2 (5 bases each). Between the trimmed V and J ends, which lost 4 bases and 0 bases, there was a span of 19 bases. Germline assignment: CDR1 SGHRS and CDR2 YFSETQ. The CDR3 runs 18 residues. The CDR3 region has the DNA TGCGCCAGCAGCCCGGGGACGGAACCCCTTTCGAACACCGGGGAGCTGTTTTTT. Its translation: CASSPGTEPLSNTGELFF. Together with reference TRBV5-1 and TRBJ2-2, the CDR3 gives the full variable domain: KAGVTQTPRYLIKTRGQQVTLSCSPISGHRSVSWYQQTPGQGLQFLFEYFSETQRNKGNFPGRFSGRQFSNSRSEMNVSTLELGDSALYLCASSPGTEPLSNTGELFFGEGSRLTVL.

The V and J genes are TRBV12-3 or TRBV12-4 and TRBJ2-7; 8 bases map to TRBD1. With V trimmed by 6 bases and J by 3 bases, 4 bases remained unmatched. This CDR3 region has 13 residues. DNA of the CDR3: TGTGCCAGCAGCGGACAGGGACTCTACGAGCAGTACTTC. Translated, it gives CASSGQGLYEQYF.

The chain is built from TRBV7-9 and TRBJ2-1; D not resolved. Trimming shortened V by 4 bases and J by 8 bases, and 21 bases separated the two germline ends. CDR3 length: 16 residues. The germline CDR1 and CDR2 sequences are SEHNR and FQNEAQ (reference sequence). DNA for the CDR3: TGTGCCAGCAGCTCCAACACCTTCGCGGCCGCCGATGAGCAGTTCTTC. Translation gives CASSSNTFAAADEQFF.

The DNA for the CDR3 is TGTGCCAGCCAAGGAGGCACAATAAGCACAGATACGCAGTATTTT. Amino acids: CASQGGTISTDTQYF. The V gene is TRBV7-2, the J gene TRBJ2-3; weak D call: TRBD2 (5 bases). CDR3 length equals 15 residues. V was cut by 8 bases and J by 0 bases, with 15 bases left in between. Germline V gene sequence: CDR1 SGHTA, CDR2 FQGNSA.

The chain combines TRBV7-9 with TRBJ2-5; D not resolved. V was trimmed by 1 base and J by 5 bases, leaving 11 bases between them. This CDR3 contains 14 residues. CDR1 is SEHNR and CDR2 is FQNEAQ in the germline V gene (reference sequence). The CDR3 DNA follows: TGTGCCAGCAGCTTAGATCCGCAGTCGGAGACCCAGTACTTC. Translated, it gives CASSLDPQSETQYF.

This clonotype turned up a few times. The chain has TRBV7-2 and TRBJ2-4; weak D call: TRBD1 (5 bases). Trimming took 3 bases from V and 3 from J, leaving 15 bases between them. Germline values: CDR1 SGHTA, CDR2 FQGNSA. This CDR3 spans 16 amino acids. In DNA, the CDR3 is TGTGCCAGCAGCTTGGGGCCACTCCGAGGCAAAAACATTCAGTACTTC. It is translated as CASSLGPLRGKNIQYF.

Ten or more counts support this clonotype. The V gene is TRBV7-8, the J gene TRBJ1-4; maybe TRBD1 (6 bases). CDR1 is SGHVS and CDR2 is FQNEAQ in the germline V gene. V dropped 1 base and J dropped 4 bases, with 10 bases sitting between them. This CDR3 contains 15 residues. CDR3 DNA sequence: TGTGCCAGCAGCTTAGGATGGGGGCTTAATGAAAAACTGTTTTTT. It specifies CASSLGWGLNEKLFF.

As concerns this clonotype: This could be a read error, since a much larger clone is one nucleotide away. This chain links TRBV19 with TRBJ1-1; TRBD1 might be the D (5 bases). Trimming left V 7 bases short and J 3 bases short, with 18 bases between. Germline-derived CDR1 and CDR2 are LNHDA and SQIVND (reference sequence). This CDR3 spans 15 amino acids. For the CDR3, the DNA is TGTGCCAGTACCGAAGCCAGACAGCAATACACTGAAGCTTTCTTT. Its protein product is CASTEARQQYTEAFF.

This clonotype has more than one count but fewer than ten. The rearrangement uses TRBV4-1 and TRBJ1-5; TRBD1 is a possible D gene (6 bases). V lost 7 bases and J lost 0, with 13 bases in between. Per the germline V gene, CDR1 is MGHRA and CDR2 is YSYEKL. This CDR3 spans 15 amino acids. The CDR3: CASTPGHPSNQPQHF. CDR3 sequence (DNA): TGCGCCAGCACCCCGGGACACCCTAGCAATCAGCCCCAGCATTTT.

This clonotype showed up just once. The chain combines TRBV20-1 with TRBJ2-7; weak D call: TRBD2 (5 bases). Trimming stripped 5 bases from V and 2 bases from J, with 13 bases between. This CDR3 has 13 amino acids. Germline CDR1 reads DFQATT; CDR2 reads SNEGSKA (reference sequence). CDR3 loop: CSARGLGAYEQYF. The CDR3 DNA reads as TGCAGTGCTCGCGGGCTTGGGGCCTACGAGCAGTACTTC.

This chain uses TRBV4-1 with TRBJ2-1; a possible D gene is TRBD2 (5 bases). CDR3 size: 15 residues. V was cut by 4 bases and J by 7 bases, with 17 bases left in between. From germline, CDR1 is MGHRA and CDR2 YSYEKL. In nucleotides, the CDR3 is TGCGCCAGCAGCCGGACTCCAAGGAGCCCAAATGAGCAGTTCTTC. Its translation is CASSRTPRSPNEQFF.

The rearrangement joins TRBV7-9 to TRBJ2-1, with a weak D call TRBD1 (6 bases). This CDR3 is 15 amino acids long. With 8 bases removed from V and 4 bases from J, the gap between germline ends came to 18 bases. From germline, CDR1 is SEHNR and CDR2 FQNEAQ (reference sequence). The chain's CDR3 is CASASGGGFYNEQFF. The DNA of the CDR3 is TGTGCCAGCGCAAGCGGTGGGGGCTTTTACAATGAGCAGTTCTTC.

This sequence joins TRBV9 and TRBJ2-3, with a weak D call TRBD2 (7 bases). The CDR3 runs 17 residues. Trimming pared 0 bases from V and 2 bases from J, leaving 16 bases between. Germline V CDR1 and CDR2: SGDLS, YYNGEE. CDR3 loop: CASSVGGGGVITDTQYF. The CDR3 nucleotides read TGTGCCAGCAGCGTAGGCGGGGGCGGGGTGATCACAGATACGCAGTATTTT.